The source of this T cell receptor beta chain is a study of blood T cell repertoires in COVID-19. Germline CDR1 LGHDT, CDR2 YNNKEL (reference sequence). This CDR3 has 14 amino acids. V shed 6 bases and J 9 bases; nucleotides not matched to a gene: 8. Libraries were prepared by immunoSEQ multiplex PCR; TCRdb keeps only in-frame clonotypes and omits some of them. The sample consists of around 270,000 clones, approximately 85% of them appearing once. Enrolled during active infection, Seattle patients were then followed longitudinally. The sequencing input was peripheral blood. The rearrangement links TRBV3-1 (or the pseudogene TRBV3-2) to TRBJ1-6, with 7 bases aligning to TRBD1. The receptor's source is a human donor with COVID-19, enrolled during active disease. The donor label of this sample is uncertain. Here the CDR3 reads CASRSGTVASPLHF. CDR3 DNA: TGTGCCAGCAGGTCCGGGACAGTGGCTTCACCCCTCCACTTT.